These 22 T cell receptor beta chains came from one sample sequenced in a study of neurological immune-mediated disorders. MiXCR, run by TCRdb on the 5' RACE reads, gives a single entry per CDR3 protein. The sample has some 25,000 distinct CDR3 sequences, about 6.7% seen once. The material sequenced was PBMCs. Receptors were obtained from a woman in her thirties or forties in good health.

This clonotype ranks as medium-sized (0.01 to 0.1%). The chain joins TRBV15 to TRBJ2-3, with TRBD1 as a possible D gene (5 bases). Trimming pared 0 bases from V and 4 bases from J, leaving 11 bases between. This CDR3 is 15 amino acids long. Per germline, CDR1 LNHNV and CDR2 YYDKDF (reference sequence). The CDR3 loop reads CATSREGDQADTQYF. CDR3 in DNA: TGTGCCACCAGCAGAGAAGGGGATCAGGCAGATACGCAGTATTTT.

This clonotype showed up many times. V and J are TRBV20-1 and TRBJ2-1; 12 nucleotides match TRBD2. This CDR3 comprises 19 residues. V shed 5 bases, J shed 0 bases, and the junction held 14 bases outside the gene matches. CDR1 and CDR2 from the germline V gene are DFQATT and SNEGSKA (reference sequence). CDR3 DNA: TGCAGTGCTCGTCGAGGACTAGCGGGATTTGGGAGCTCCTACAATGAGCAGTTCTTC. Its protein is CSARRGLAGFGSSYNEQFF.

Concerning this clonotype itself: The conserved final phenylalanine or tryptophan is absent from the CDR3, which likely points to a read error. The chain carries TRBV18 and TRBJ1-4; D might be TRBD1 (5 bases). The CDR3 has 14 residues. Germline V gene lookup returns CDR1 KGHSH and CDR2 LQKENI. The CDR3 spells CVSSRGNGAEKLFL. CDR3 DNA: TGTGTCAGCTCACGGGGGAACGGCGCTGAAAAACTGTTTCTT.

This clonotype was seen at least ten times. The J gene is TRBJ1-6, the V gene TRBV28, with D possibly matching TRBD1 (5 bases). CDR1 is MDHEN and CDR2 is SYDVKM in the germline V gene. This CDR3 contains 15 residues. V was clipped by 3 bases and J by 10 bases, with 16 bases between them. CDR3 residues: CASSLSGPEGSPLHF. The DNA for the CDR3 is TGTGCCAGCAGTTTGTCCGGGCCAGAGGGGTCACCCCTCCACTTT.

This clonotype was seen ten or more times. The chain has TRBV29-1 and TRBJ1-1; no clear D gene. The CDR3 totals 11 residues. V gave up 7 bases and J gave up 6 bases, with 12 bases separating them. CDR1 and CDR2 (germline): SQVTM, ANQGSEA. The CDR3 here is CSALGISEAFF. The CDR3, as DNA: TGCAGCGCTCTAGGGATCTCTGAAGCTTTCTTT.

This clonotype was seen many times. The V call is TRBV20-1, the J call TRBJ2-3; 10 positions match TRBD2. Looked up from germline, CDR1 is DFQATT and CDR2 is SNEGSKA (reference sequence). CDR3 length: 17 amino acids. The V segment lost 6 bases and the J segment 2 bases; nucleotides outside the gene matches: 14. This CDR3 is CSAPPPLAGEPTDTQYF. As DNA, the CDR3 is TGCAGTGCCCCCCCCCCTCTAGCGGGAGAACCCACAGATACGCAGTATTTT.

In its sample, this clonotype was seen many times. The rearrangement links TRBV12-3 or TRBV12-4 to TRBJ2-5; D is ambiguous. Trimming removed 3 bases at V and 4 bases at J, with 15 bases between. The CDR3 sequence is 15 residues long. CDR3 in amino acids: CASSFTGGKGETQYF. The CDR3, as DNA: TGTGCCAGCAGTTTTACGGGCGGCAAAGGAGAGACCCAGTACTTC.

There are many counts of this clonotype. DNA of the CDR3: TGCAGTGCTAGCACCAGGGACTATGGCTACACCTTC. Amino acids: CSASTRDYGYTF. The chain combines TRBV20-1 with TRBJ1-2, with D perhaps TRBD1 (5 bases). Looked up from germline, CDR1 is DFQATT and CDR2 is SNEGSKA (reference sequence). This CDR3 is 12 amino acids long. Trimming took 3 bases from V and 3 from J, leaving 8 bases between them.

This clonotype has at least ten counts. The chain recombines TRBV28 with TRBJ2-3; unclear D gene. Trimming cost V 3 bases and J 2 bases, with 12 bases left between them. Germline lookup yields CDR1 MDHEN and CDR2 SYDVKM. The CDR3 runs to 15 residues. CDR3 region: CASSFGQESTDTQYF. The CDR3, as DNA: TGTGCCAGCAGTTTCGGGCAGGAGTCCACAGATACGCAGTATTTT.

This clonotype was counted many times. The V call is TRBV7-6, the J call TRBJ2-3; 12 bases are shared with TRBD2. Germline V CDR1 and CDR2: SGHVS, FNYEAQ. After removal of 4 bases from V and 5 bases from J, the junction contained 4 bases not matched to a gene. The CDR3 consists of 15 residues. DNA for the CDR3: TGTGCCAGCAGCTCTACGGGACTAGCGGGAGATACGCAGTATTTT. It yields the protein CASSSTGLAGDTQYF.

This clonotype was observed at least ten times. This chain joins TRBV20-1 and TRBJ1-1; D uncertain. This CDR3 has 12 residues. Germline CDR1 is DFQATT and CDR2 is SNEGSKA (reference sequence). V gave up 4 bases and J gave up 0 bases, with 6 bases separating them. CDR3 sequence: CSAKDLNTEAFF. The CDR3 bases are TGCAGTGCTAAAGATTTGAACACTGAAGCTTTCTTT.

This clonotype was counted at least ten times. V gene TRBV4-2 combines with J gene TRBJ2-2; TRBD2 matches at 13 bases. Germline CDR1 reads LGHNA; CDR2 reads YNFKEQ. V trimming: 4 bases; J trimming: 5 bases; junction bases outside the gene matches: 4. The CDR3 spans 16 residues. The CDR3 DNA is TGTGCCAGCAGCCGGACTAGCGGGAGACAGACCGGGGAGCTGTTTTTT. It translates to CASSRTSGRQTGELFF.

In its sample, this clonotype was seen many times. The chain combines TRBV15 with TRBJ1-2; tentative D call: TRBD1 (5 bases). The length of the CDR3 is 14 residues. Trimming left V 2 bases short and J 7 bases short, with 14 bases between. Germline values: CDR1 LNHNV, CDR2 YYDKDF (reference sequence). The CDR3 spells CATSRTTDQSGYTF. CDR3 in DNA: TGTGCCACCAGCAGAACGACAGATCAAAGTGGCTACACCTTC. Filled out from reference TRBV15 and TRBJ1-2, the complete variable domain reads DAMVIQNPRYQVTQFGKPVTLSCSQTLNHNVMYWYQQKSSQAPKLLFHYYDKDFNNEADTPDNFQSRRPNTSFCFLDIRSPGLGDTAMYLCATSRTTDQSGYTFGSGTRLTVV.

This clonotype was seen ten or more times. This sequence joins TRBV20-1 and TRBJ1-1; D ambiguous. Germline CDR1 DFQATT, CDR2 SNEGSKA (reference sequence). This CDR3 region has 13 residues. V dropped 6 bases and J dropped 1 base, with 12 bases sitting between them. The CDR3 coding sequence is TGCAGTGCCCCAGCGGGGTCGAACACTGAAGCTTTCTTT. As protein: CSAPAGSNTEAFF.

There are a few counts of this clonotype. V is TRBV4-1 and J is TRBJ2-2, with D possibly TRBD2 on 6 matching bases. The germline V gene has CDR1 MGHRA and CDR2 YSYEKL. This CDR3 has 16 amino acids. V lost 0 bases and J 3 bases, leaving 11 bases between the germline ends. The CDR3 reads CASSQDLRGYTGELFF. The CDR3 DNA is TGCGCCAGCAGCCAAGATCTTCGGGGGTACACCGGGGAGCTGTTTTTT.

This clonotype was seen ten or more times. The chain uses TRBV14 and TRBJ2-1, with TRBD1 matching 12 bases. J was trimmed by 9 bases and V by 4 bases; bases with no gene match: 10. Germline lookup yields CDR1 SGHDN and CDR2 FVKESK. The length of the CDR3 is 16 residues. The CDR3 sequence: CASSRLGQGAYGEQFF. The CDR3 region has the DNA TGTGCCAGCAGCCGACTGGGACAGGGGGCGTATGGTGAGCAGTTCTTC.

This clonotype is medium-sized within its sample. This chain connects TRBV12-3 or TRBV12-4 to TRBJ2-1; no reliable D call. The CDR3 runs 13 residues. Trimming pared 5 bases from V and 9 bases from J, leaving 14 bases between. CDR3 in DNA: TGTGCCAGCAGTACGGGTGGGGTCGGTGAGCAGTTCTTC. Amino acid sequence: CASSTGGVGEQFF.

This clonotype was counted at least ten times. The CDR3 sequence: CSASAPAGAVNEQFF. The CDR3 nucleotides are TGCAGTGCCTCGGCCCCGGCGGGAGCGGTCAATGAGCAGTTCTTC. The chain combines TRBV20-1 with TRBJ2-1; 7 nucleotides align to TRBD2. V shed 6 bases and J 6 bases; nucleotides not matched to a gene: 14. The CDR3 length is 15 residues. Germline V gene lookup returns CDR1 DFQATT and CDR2 SNEGSKA (reference sequence).

This clonotype was counted many times. The chain uses TRBV5-1 and TRBJ1-2; D not certain. There are 14 residues in the CDR3. V was clipped by 3 bases and J by 5 bases, with 14 bases between them. Germline values: CDR1 SGHRS, CDR2 YFSETQ. The CDR3 reads CASSSNSASYGYTF. In nucleotides, the CDR3 is TGCGCCAGCAGCTCGAACTCCGCATCATATGGCTACACCTTC.

This clonotype was seen at least ten times. This chain links TRBV7-2 with TRBJ2-7, with TRBD2 matching 10 bases. CDR1 is SGHTA and CDR2 is FQGNSA in the germline V gene. V was clipped by 5 bases and J by 2 bases; unmatched bases: 6. The CDR3 has 15 amino acids. The CDR3 loop reads CASSLGLAATYEQYF. In nucleotides, the CDR3 is TGTGCCAGCAGCCTCGGACTAGCGGCCACCTACGAGCAGTACTTC. The full variable domain, rest sourced from reference TRBV7-2 and TRBJ2-7, is GAGVSQSPSNKVTEKGKDVELRCDPISGHTALYWYRQSLGQGLEFLIYFQGNSAPDKSGLPSDRFSAERTGGSVSTLTIQRTQQEDSAVYLCASSLGLAATYEQYFGPGTRLTVT.

This clonotype was recorded at least ten times. The chain has TRBV20-1 and TRBJ2-3; D possibly matches TRBD1 or TRBD2 (6 bases each). CDR1 DFQATT and CDR2 SNEGSKA come from the germline V gene (reference sequence). V was trimmed by 6 bases and J by 5 bases, leaving 21 bases between them. CDR3 length: 15 amino acids. The CDR3, as DNA: TGCAGTGCCCTAGGGGGGAGGTTTAGGAAAGATACGCAGTATTTT. It yields the protein CSALGGRFRKDTQYF.

In its sample, this clonotype was seen many times. V usage is TRBV7-3 and J usage is TRBJ1-2; TRBD1 matches at 9 bases. Germline CDR1 SGHTA, CDR2 FQGTGA. The CDR3 loop spans 13 amino acids. V was pared by 5 bases and J by 8 bases, with 6 bases of the junction left unmatched. The CDR3 nucleotides are TGTGCCAGCAGCCACGGACAGGGGCTCGGCTACACCTTC. It yields the protein CASSHGQGLGYTF.